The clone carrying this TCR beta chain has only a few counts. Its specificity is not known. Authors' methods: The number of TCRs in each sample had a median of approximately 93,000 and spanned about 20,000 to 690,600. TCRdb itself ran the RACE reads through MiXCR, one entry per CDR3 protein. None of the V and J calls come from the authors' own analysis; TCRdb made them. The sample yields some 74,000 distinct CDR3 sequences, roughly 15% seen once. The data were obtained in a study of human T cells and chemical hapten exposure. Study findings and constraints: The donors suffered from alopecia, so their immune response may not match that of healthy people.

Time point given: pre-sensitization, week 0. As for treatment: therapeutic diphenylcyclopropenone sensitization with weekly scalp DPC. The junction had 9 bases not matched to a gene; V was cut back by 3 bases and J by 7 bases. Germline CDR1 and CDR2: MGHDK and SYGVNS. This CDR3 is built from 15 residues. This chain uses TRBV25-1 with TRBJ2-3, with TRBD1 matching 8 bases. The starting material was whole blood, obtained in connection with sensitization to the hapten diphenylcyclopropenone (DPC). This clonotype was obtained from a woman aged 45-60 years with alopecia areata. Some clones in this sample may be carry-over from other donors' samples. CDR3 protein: CASSDGQGERNTQYF. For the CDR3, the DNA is TGTGCCAGCAGTGACGGACAGGGCGAGAGGAATACGCAGTATTTT.